A single sample gave rise to the 15 T cell receptor beta chains below, sequenced in a study of blood T cell repertoires in COVID-19 (dated by TCRdb to the early 2020s). Receptors were amplified or captured by the immunoSEQ multiplex PCR assay. The table was pulled from immuneACCESS by TCRdb, which kept in-frame rearrangements only. Such tables lose some clones; where checked, under half of the loss comes from unresolved V genes, and the rest has no known cause. For this sample the table gives hundreds of thousands of clones, of which about 87% were detected only once. The ten largest clones represent about 1.6% of the sample. The sequenced material came from peripheral blood. The receptors come from a woman aged 35 to 49 who had recovered from COVID-19.

This clone was counted once. The chain has TRBV21-1 and TRBJ1-5; TRBD1, the D gene given by the table, was not confirmed from the DNA. TRBV21-1 is designated a pseudogene. This CDR3 has 15 amino acids. CDR3 in DNA: TGTGCCAGCAGCAAACCCACAGGGGTCGGTCAGCCCCAGCATTTT. It specifies CASSKPTGVGQPQHF.

The rearrangement links TRBV5-6 to TRBJ2-5; 7 bases line up with TRBD2. Trimming cost V 4 bases and J 1 base; bases outside gene matches: 7. In germline, CDR1 is SGHDT, CDR2 YYEEEE. CDR3 size: 15 residues. The CDR3 coding sequence is TGTGCCAGCAGCCGCAGCGGGGCGACCCAAGAGACCCAGTACTTC. This gives the protein CASSRSGATQETQYF.

The J gene is TRBJ1-1, the V gene TRBV6-4; perhaps TRBD1 as D (5 bases). Germline loops: CDR1 MRHNA, CDR2 SNTAGT. The CDR3 has 17 residues. V was pared by 1 base and J by 4 bases, with 19 bases between. CDR3 sequence (DNA): TGTGCCAGCAGTGACTTCTCGGGGCGGCGGGGGAGCACTGAAGCTTTCTTT. It codes for CASSDFSGRRGSTEAFF.

The chain employs TRBV27 and TRBJ1-1, with 7 bases lining up with TRBD1. Germline V CDR1 and CDR2: MNHEY, SMNVEV (reference sequence). The trim removed 2 bases at V and 10 bases at J, leaving 7 bases unmatched. CDR3 length equals 13 residues. CDR3 loop: CASSLRQGMGAFF. As DNA, the CDR3 is TGTGCCAGCAGTTTAAGACAGGGCATGGGAGCTTTCTTT.

This clone was seen a handful of times. The V and J genes are TRBV10-3 and TRBJ1-2, with 7 bases lining up with TRBD1. This CDR3 is 13 amino acids long. J gave up 8 bases and V 2 bases, and 5 bases lay outside the gene matches. Germline lookup yields CDR1 ENHRY and CDR2 SYGVKD. In nucleotides, the CDR3 is TGTGCCATCAGTGAGGTAGGGGGCAAGGGCTACACCTTC. Translation gives CAISEVGGKGYTF.

This clone has just one count. This chain uses TRBV7-6 with TRBJ2-5; the match to TRBD2 covers 13 bases. Germline V gives CDR1 SGHVS, CDR2 FNYEAQ. The junction had 1 base not matched to a gene; V was cut back by 1 base and J by 2 bases. The CDR3 consists of 16 residues. CDR3 DNA sequence: TGTGCCAGCAGCTTAGGACTAGCGGGGGGTCAAGAGACCCAGTACTTC. Translation: CASSLGLAGGQETQYF.

This clone was seen only a few times. The gene calls are TRBV7-2 and TRBJ2-5; TRBD1 might be the D (5 bases). Trimming left V 3 bases short and J 2 bases short, with 10 bases between. The CDR3 sequence is 14 residues long. The V gene's germline CDR1 is SGHTA and CDR2 FQGNSA. CDR3 DNA sequence: TGTGCCAGCAGCTTCAACCAGGGACAAGAGACCCAGTACTTC. Translation: CASSFNQGQETQYF. Together with reference TRBV7-2 and TRBJ2-5, the CDR3 gives the full variable domain: GAGVSQSPSNKVTEKGKDVELRCDPISGHTALYWYRQSLGQGLEFLIYFQGNSAPDKSGLPSDRFSAERTGGSVSTLTIQRTQQEDSAVYLCASSFNQGQETQYFGPGTRLLVL.

The rearrangement uses TRBV18 and TRBJ1-1; D not resolved. Per the germline V gene, CDR1 is KGHSH and CDR2 is LQKENI. V lost 2 bases to trimming and J lost 0 bases, with 13 bases between them. The CDR3 runs to 16 residues. This CDR3 reads CASSPAAGTLNTEAFF. The CDR3 DNA sequence: TGTGCCAGCTCACCAGCCGCGGGCACCCTGAACACTGAAGCTTTCTTT.

V gene TRBV5-5 combines with J gene TRBJ2-5, with no clear D. This CDR3 contains 16 residues. Per germline, CDR1 SGHKS and CDR2 YYEKEE (reference sequence). Between the trimmed V and J ends, which lost 0 bases and 1 base, there was a span of 13 bases. CDR3 nucleotides: TGTGCCAGCAGCTTGGAGCTCCCTGGGCCCCAAGAGACCCAGTACTTC. It is translated as CASSLELPGPQETQYF. Full variable domain (rest looked up from reference TRBV5-5 and TRBJ2-5): DAGVTQSPTHLIKTRGQQVTLRCSPISGHKSVSWYQQVLGQGPQFIFQYYEKEERGRGNFPDRFSARQFPNYSSELNVNALLLGDSALYLCASSLELPGPQETQYFGPGTRLLVL.

This clone appeared a single time. The chain joins TRBV10-3 to TRBJ2-6; D perhaps matches TRBD1 (7 bases). The germline V gene has CDR1 ENHRY and CDR2 SYGVKD. The CDR3 runs to 17 residues. V lost 8 bases, J lost 0 bases, and 17 bases lay in between. The DNA for the CDR3 is TGTGCCATCGCCCAGGGGGGTTTCAGCTCTGGGGCCAACGTCCTGACTTTC. Encoded protein: CAIAQGGFSSGANVLTF.

This rearrangement joins TRBV19 to TRBJ2-6, with 7 bases lining up with TRBD1. Germline values: CDR1 LNHDA, CDR2 SQIVND (reference sequence). V was pared by 3 bases and J by 0 bases, with 5 bases of the junction left unmatched. The CDR3 is 17 amino acids. The CDR3, as DNA: TGTGCCAGTAGTATGTGGGACAGCCCCTCTGGGGCCAACGTCCTGACTTTC. It yields the protein CASSMWDSPSGANVLTF.

The chain recombines TRBV4-3 with TRBJ1-4; TRBD1 matches at 9 bases. With V trimmed by 1 base and J by 8 bases, 5 bases remained unmatched. Germline loops: CDR1 LGHNA, CDR2 YSLEER. The CDR3 covers 15 residues. CDR3 sequence reads: CASSQGGTGYEKLFF. In nucleotides, the CDR3 is TGCGCCAGCAGCCAAGGAGGGACAGGGTACGAAAAACTGTTTTTT.

About this clone: This sample includes further DNA sequences coding for the same CDR3. The gene calls are TRBV6-5 and TRBJ2-7; 7 bases match TRBD1. V lost 0 bases to trimming and J lost 2 bases; unmatched junction nucleotides: 4. The V gene's germline CDR1 is MNHEY and CDR2 SVGAGI. The CDR3 is 15 amino acids. The CDR3 here is CASSYSGQGAYEQYF. The DNA for the CDR3 is TGTGCCAGCAGTTACTCTGGGCAGGGGGCCTACGAGCAGTACTTC.

This chain joins TRBV5-8 and TRBJ1-2; 9 bases are shared with TRBD1. Trimming cost V 5 bases and J 3 bases; bases outside gene matches: 14. Germline loops: CDR1 SGHTS, CDR2 YDEGEE. The CDR3 runs 17 residues. Here the CDR3 reads CASRGKRQGVMYYGYTF. The CDR3 DNA reads as TGTGCCAGCAGGGGGAAGAGACAGGGGGTCATGTACTATGGCTACACCTTC.

This clone occurred once. The chain carries TRBV19 and TRBJ2-1; the match to TRBD1 covers 9 bases. After removal of 3 bases from V and 8 bases from J, the junction contained 8 bases not matched to a gene. The germline CDR1 and CDR2 sequences are LNHDA and SQIVND (reference sequence). The CDR3 has 15 residues. The CDR3 nucleotides are TGTGCCAGTAGTATCCGGGACAGGGAAGGTGATGAGCAGTTCTTC. Its protein is CASSIRDREGDEQFF.